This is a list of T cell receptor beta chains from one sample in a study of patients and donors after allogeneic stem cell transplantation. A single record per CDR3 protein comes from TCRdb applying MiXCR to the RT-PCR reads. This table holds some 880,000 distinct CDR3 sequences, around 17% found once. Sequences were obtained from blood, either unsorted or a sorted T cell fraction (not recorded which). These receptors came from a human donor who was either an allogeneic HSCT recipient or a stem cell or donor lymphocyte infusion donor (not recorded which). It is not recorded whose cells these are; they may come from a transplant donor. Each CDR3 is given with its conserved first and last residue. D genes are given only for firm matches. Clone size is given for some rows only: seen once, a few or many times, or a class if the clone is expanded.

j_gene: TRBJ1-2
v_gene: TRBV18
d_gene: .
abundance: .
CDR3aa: CASSPRTTRNYGYTF
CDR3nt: TGTGCCAGCTCACCACGGACAACCCGCAACTATGGCTACACCTTC

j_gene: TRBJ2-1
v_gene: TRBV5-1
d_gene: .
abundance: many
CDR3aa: CASSLEGTRYNEQFF
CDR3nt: TGCGCCAGCAGCTTGGAAGGGACGAGGTACAATGAGCAGTTCTTC

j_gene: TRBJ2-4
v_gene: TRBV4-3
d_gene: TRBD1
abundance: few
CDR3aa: CASSRGNVDRVVKNIQYF
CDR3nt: TGCGCCAGCAGCCGTGGTAATGTGGACAGGGTAGTCAAAAACATTCAGTACTTC

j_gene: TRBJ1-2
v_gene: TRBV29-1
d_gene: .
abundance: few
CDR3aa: CSADEQGPIGYTF
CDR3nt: TGCAGCGCCGATGAACAGGGACCTATTGGCTACACCTTC

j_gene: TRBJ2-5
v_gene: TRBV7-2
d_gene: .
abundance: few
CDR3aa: CASSSQPARPETQYF
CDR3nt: TGTGCCAGCAGCTCTCAACCTGCGCGACCAGAGACCCAGTACTTC

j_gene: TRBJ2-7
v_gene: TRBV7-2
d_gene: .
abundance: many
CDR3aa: CASSSTSYEQYF
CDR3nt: TGCGCCAGCAGCTCTACTAGCTACGAGCAGTACTTC

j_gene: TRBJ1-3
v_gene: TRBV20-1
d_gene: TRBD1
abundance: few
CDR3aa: CSARDRQGGISGNTIYF
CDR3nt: TGCAGTGCTAGAGATCGGCAGGGGGGGATCTCTGGAAACACCATATATTTT

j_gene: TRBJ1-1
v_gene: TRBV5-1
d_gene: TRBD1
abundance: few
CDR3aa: CASSLGGTENTEAFF
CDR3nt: TGCGCCAGCAGCTTGGGTGGGACAGAGAACACTGAAGCTTTCTTT

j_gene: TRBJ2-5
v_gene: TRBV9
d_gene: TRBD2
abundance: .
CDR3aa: CASSVRGGGQETQYF
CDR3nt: TGTGCCAGCAGCGTACGGGGCGGGGGACAAGAGACCCAGTACTTC

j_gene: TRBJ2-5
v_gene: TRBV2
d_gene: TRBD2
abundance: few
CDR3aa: CASSLNRDYALETQYF
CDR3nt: TGTGCCAGCAGTTTAAACCGGGACTACGCGCTCGAGACCCAGTACTTC

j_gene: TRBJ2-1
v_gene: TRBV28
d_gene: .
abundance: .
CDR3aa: CASSRPKGNEQFF
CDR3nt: TGTGCCAGCAGCCGACCAAAGGGGAATGAGCAGTTCTTC

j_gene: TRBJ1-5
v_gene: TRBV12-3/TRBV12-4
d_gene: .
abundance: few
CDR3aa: CASMGMGVQPQHF
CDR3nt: TGTGCCAGCATGGGGATGGGGGTCCAGCCCCAGCATTTT

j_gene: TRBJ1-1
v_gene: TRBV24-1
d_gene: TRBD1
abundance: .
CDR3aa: CATSDDRGEALF
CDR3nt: TGTGCCACCAGTGATGACAGGGGCGAAGCTCTCTTT

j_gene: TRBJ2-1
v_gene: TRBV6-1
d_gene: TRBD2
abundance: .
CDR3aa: CASSESSGATYNEQFF
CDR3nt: TGTGCCAGCAGTGAGTCAAGCGGGGCCACCTACAATGAGCAGTTCTTC

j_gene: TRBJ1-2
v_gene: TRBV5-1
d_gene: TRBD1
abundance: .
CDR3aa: CASSPTGGTGIGSGYTF
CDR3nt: TGCGCCAGCAGCCCGACAGGGGGCACCGGAATTGGCTCGGGCTACACCTTC

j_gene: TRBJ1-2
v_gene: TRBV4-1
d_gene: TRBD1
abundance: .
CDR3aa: CASSRTGQGEAGGYTF
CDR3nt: TGCGCCAGCAGCAGAACCGGACAGGGTGAGGCGGGGGGCTACACCTTC

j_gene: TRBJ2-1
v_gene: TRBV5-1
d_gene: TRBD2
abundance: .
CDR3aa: CASSPQSGGSSYNEQFF
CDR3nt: TGCGCCAGCAGCCCCCAGAGCGGCGGGAGCTCCTACAATGAGCAGTTCTTC

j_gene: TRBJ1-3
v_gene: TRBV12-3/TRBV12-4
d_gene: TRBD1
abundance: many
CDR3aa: CASSLAGQGISGNTIYF
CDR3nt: TGTGCCAGCAGTTTAGCCGGACAGGGGATCTCTGGAAACACCATATATTTT

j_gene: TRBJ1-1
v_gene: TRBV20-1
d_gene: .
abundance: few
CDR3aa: CSARDGMNTEAFF
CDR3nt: TGCAGTGCTAGAGATGGCATGAACACTGAAGCTTTCTTT

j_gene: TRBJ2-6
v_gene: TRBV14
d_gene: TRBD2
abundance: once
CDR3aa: CASSPLGGETGANVLTF
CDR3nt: TGTGCCAGCAGCCCCCTCGGGGGGGAAACTGGGGCCAACGTCCTGACTTTC

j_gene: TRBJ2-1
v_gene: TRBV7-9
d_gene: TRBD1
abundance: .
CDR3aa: CASSSGTGGTYNEQFF
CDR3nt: TGTGCCAGCAGCTCAGGGACAGGGGGAACCTACAATGAGCAGTTCTTC

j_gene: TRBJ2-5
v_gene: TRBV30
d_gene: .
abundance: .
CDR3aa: CAWSDQRVEAQYF
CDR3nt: TGTGCCTGGAGTGACCAGCGGGTTGAGGCCCAGTACTTC

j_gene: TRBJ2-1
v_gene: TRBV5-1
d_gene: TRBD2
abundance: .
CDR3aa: CASSPDLLAGGNEQFF
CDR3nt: TGCGCCAGCAGCCCGGACCTACTAGCGGGAGGGAATGAGCAGTTCTTC

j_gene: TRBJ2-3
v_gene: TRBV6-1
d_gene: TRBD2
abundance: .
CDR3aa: CASSVQRGGLGDTQYF
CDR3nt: TGTGCCAGCAGTGTCCAGCGGGGGGGCCTTGGAGATACGCAGTATTTT

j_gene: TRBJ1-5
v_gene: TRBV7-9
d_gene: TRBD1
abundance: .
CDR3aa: CASSLDMGQGNQPQHF
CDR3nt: TGTGCCAGCAGCTTAGACATGGGACAGGGAAATCAGCCCCAGCATTTT

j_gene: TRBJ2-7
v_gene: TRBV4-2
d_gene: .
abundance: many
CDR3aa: CASSQDRLHYEQYF
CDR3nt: TGTGCCAGCAGCCAAGATCGACTACACTACGAGCAGTACTTC